This TCR beta chain derives from a study of cytomegalovirus exposure and HLA in healthy donors. The PCR was carried out with 60 Vbeta primers and 13 Jbeta primers. Produced via immunoSEQ multiplex PCR; TCRdb's table is partial and in-frame only. This table has about 98,000 clones, about 81% appearing once. V was trimmed by 5 bases and J by 0 bases, leaving 8 bases between them. The CDR3 loop spans 14 amino acids. CDR1 is LNHDA, CDR2 SQIVND, per germline (reference sequence). The chain recombines TRBV19 with TRBJ1-5, with no clear D. Sequenced sample: PBMCs. The source is a man aged 35-49 years in good health and CMV-seronegative. CDR3 coding DNA: TGTGCCAGTAGTCCAGTTAATAGCAATCAGCCCCAGCATTTT. Translating it yields CASSPVNSNQPQHF.